Listed below are T cell receptor beta chains from one sample, sequenced in a study of blood T cell repertoires in COVID-19. Data came from immunoSEQ multiplex PCR; TCRdb stores just in-frame clones and leaves some out. Among 200,000 or so clones listed, just over 85% were seen once. The sequenced material came from PBMCs or T cells enriched from blood (not recorded which). Every receptor here comes from a woman aged 35 to 49 with acute COVID-19. The CDR3 runs from the conserved cysteine through the conserved F or W. D genes are given only for firm matches. Rows give clone size only sometimes, using once, few, many, or a class for an expanded clone.

abundance	d_gene	v_gene	j_gene	CDR3aa	CDR3nt
-	TRBD1	TRBV5-1	TRBJ1-6	CASSLGQGASSPLHF	TGCGCCAGCAGCTTGGGTCAGGGGGCGAGTTCACCCCTCCACTTT
-	TRBD2	TRBV15	TRBJ2-1	CATSSENLAGGYNEQFF	TGTGCCACCAGCAGCGAAAACCTAGCGGGGGGATACAATGAGCAGTTCTTC
few	TRBD1	TRBV25-1	TRBJ1-2	CASSRTGGGGYTF	TGTGCCAGCAGCCGGACAGGGGGCGGTGGCTACACCTTC
-	TRBD1	TRBV7-9	TRBJ1-3	CASSSTGGAGNTIYF	TGTGCCAGCAGCTCGACAGGGGGAGCTGGAAACACCATATATTTT
-	-	TRBV10-3	TRBJ1-5	CATREKQGGSNQPQHF	TGTGCCACCAGAGAAAAACAGGGCGGTAGCAATCAGCCCCAGCATTTT
-	-	TRBV19	TRBJ1-3	CASRLDFSGNTIYF	TGTGCCAGTAGACTGGACTTCTCTGGAAACACCATATATTTT
-	TRBD1	TRBV9	TRBJ1-2	CASSSSDREVLDGYTF	TGTGCCAGCAGCTCATCGGACAGGGAAGTCTTGGATGGCTACACCTTC
once	-	TRBV5-1	TRBJ1-5	CASREGADPNQPQHF	TGCGCCAGCCGCGAAGGAGCAGATCCTAATCAGCCCCAGCATTTT
-	TRBD1	TRBV2	TRBJ2-7	CASARQGSYEQYF	TGTGCCAGCGCCCGACAGGGCTCCTACGAGCAGTACTTC
-	TRBD1	TRBV24-1	TRBJ2-3	CATSDPHRSTGGSDTQYF	TGTGCCACCAGTGATCCCCACCGCTCCACAGGGGGCTCAGATACGCAGTATTTT
-	TRBD1	TRBV5-1	TRBJ2-4	CASSLVSPGGGHIQYF	TGCGCCAGCAGCTTGGTTTCCCCAGGGGGCGGACACATTCAGTACTTC
few	TRBD1	TRBV5-1	TRBJ1-2	CASSPHSPGQQVLNYGYTF	TGCGCCAGCAGCCCCCACTCTCCGGGACAGCAAGTACTCAACTATGGCTACACCTTC
-	-	TRBV7-6	TRBJ2-3	CASSLAGGPTDTQYF	TGTGCCAGCAGCTTAGCGGGGGGGCCGACAGATACGCAGTATTTT
-	TRBD2	TRBV7-3	TRBJ2-1	CASSLRLAGINEQFF	TGTGCCAGCAGCTTAAGACTAGCGGGGATTAATGAGCAGTTCTTC
-	-	TRBV7-3	TRBJ1-1	CASSLRPMQGLTEAFF	TGTGCCAGCAGCTTAAGACCAATGCAGGGGCTCACTGAAGCTTTCTTT
-	-	TRBV2	TRBJ2-1	CASTGPGLHEQFF	TGTGCCAGCACCGGGCCAGGGCTACATGAGCAGTTCTTC
once	TRBD2	TRBV3-1/TRBV3-2	TRBJ2-5	CAISPGLAGVGTQYF	TGTGCCATAAGCCCCGGACTAGCGGGGGTGGGAACCCAGTACTTC
-	-	TRBV18	TRBJ1-1	CASQGQRNTEAFF	TGTGCCAGCCAAGGACAGCGAAACACTGAAGCTTTCTTT
-	-	TRBV25-1	TRBJ1-2	CASSEGRGGRYGYTF	TGTGCCAGCAGTGAAGGGCGGGGAGGTCGCTATGGCTACACCTTC
-	TRBD1	TRBV5-1	TRBJ1-2	CASSTQTGINYGYTF	TGCGCCAGCAGCACCCAGACAGGGATCAACTATGGCTACACCTTC
many	-	TRBV5-5	TRBJ2-3	CASSSFLTEGTDTQYF	TGTGCCAGCAGCTCGTTCCTGACTGAGGGCACAGATACGCAGTATTTT
-	TRBD1	TRBV5-1	TRBJ1-4	CASSPGTGGAEKLFF	TGCGCCAGCAGCCCCGGGACAGGGGGCGCTGAAAAACTGTTTTTT
-	TRBD1	TRBV7-6	TRBJ2-1	CASSSGGRGGNEQFF	TGTGCCAGCAGCTCAGGGGGTCGCGGAGGAAATGAGCAGTTCTTC
few	-	TRBV10-2	TRBJ1-1	CASSPTGRPMNTEAFF	TGCGCCAGCAGTCCTACAGGGAGACCCATGAACACTGAAGCTTTCTTT
-	-	TRBV6-2/TRBV6-3	TRBJ1-5	CASSPDRSNQPQHF	TGTGCCAGCAGCCCGGACAGAAGCAATCAGCCCCAGCATTTT
-	-	TRBV7-8	TRBJ2-1	CASSWGLYNEQFF	TGTGCCAGCAGCTGGGGGCTATACAATGAGCAGTTCTTC
-	-	TRBV27	TRBJ1-3	CASSLTGGGNTIYF	TGTGCCAGCAGTTTGACAGGCGGGGGAAACACCATATATTTT
-	-	TRBV11-2	TRBJ1-2	CATRGWGAGYTF	TGTGCCACGCGCGGTTGGGGCGCAGGCTACACCTTC
-	-	TRBV2	TRBJ2-3	CASSWLGRGGDPSSTDTQYF	TGTGCCAGCAGTTGGCTCGGTAGGGGGGGCGACCCCTCTAGCACAGATACGCAGTATTTT
-	-	TRBV2	TRBJ2-1	CASKIRGNGEQFF	TGTGCCAGCAAGATACGGGGAAACGGTGAGCAGTTCTTC
-	-	TRBV27	TRBJ1-4	CASSFTANEKLFF	TGTGCCAGCAGTTTCACTGCTAATGAAAAACTGTTTTTT
-	TRBD1	TRBV16	TRBJ1-3	CASSDRGRRNTIYF	TGTGCCAGCAGTGACAGGGGGCGAAGAAACACCATATATTTT
-	-	TRBV29-1	TRBJ1-1	CSVDFGRGAFF	TGCAGCGTTGATTTCGGTCGCGGAGCTTTCTTT
-	-	TRBV27	TRBJ1-1	CASVGGQGRTEAFF	TGTGCCAGCGTCGGGGGGCAGGGGCGTACTGAAGCTTTCTTT
-	-	TRBV11-2	TRBJ2-3	CASSLVVVGSGTQYF	TGTGCCAGCAGCTTAGTGGTTGTAGGGTCGGGAACGCAGTATTTT
-	-	TRBV5-1	TRBJ1-3	CASSLDYRESGNTIYF	TGCGCCAGCAGCTTAGATTACAGGGAGTCTGGAAACACCATATATTTT
-	TRBD2	TRBV9	TRBJ2-1	CASSVTAGAPISYNEQFF	TGTGCCAGCAGCGTAACAGCGGGGGCCCCAATCTCCTACAATGAGCAGTTCTTC
once	TRBD1	TRBV5-6	TRBJ1-2	CASSFGPGQGASLYTF	TGTGCCAGCAGCTTCGGCCCGGGACAGGGGGCCAGCCTCTACACCTTC
-	TRBD2	TRBV2	TRBJ2-1	CASTSGGYNEQFF	TGTGCCAGCACTAGCGGGGGGTACAATGAGCAGTTCTTC
few	-	TRBV3-1/TRBV3-2	TRBJ1-1	CASSQDAGFWTEAFF	TGTGCCAGCAGCCAAGATGCAGGGTTTTGGACTGAAGCTTTCTTT
-	-	TRBV21-1	TRBJ1-1	CASSNLDRPMNTEAFF	TGTGCCAGCAGCAATCTGGACAGGCCCATGAACACTGAAGCTTTCTTT
-	TRBD2	TRBV9	TRBJ2-3	CASSVPISGGNTDTQYF	TGTGCCAGCAGCGTCCCTATTAGCGGGGGGAACACAGATACGCAGTATTTT
-	-	TRBV20-1	TRBJ1-1	CSATRNTEAFF	TGCAGTGCGACTAGGAACACTGAAGCTTTCTTT
-	TRBD1	TRBV28	TRBJ1-6	CASSPDREYSPLHF	TGTGCCAGCAGCCCCGACAGGGAATATTCACCCCTCCACTTT
-	TRBD2	TRBV29-1	TRBJ2-5	CSVIWTSSETQYF	TGCAGCGTCATATGGACTAGCTCAGAGACCCAGTACTTC